This entry lists 22 T cell receptor beta chains sequenced from one sample in a study of blood T cell repertoires in COVID-19. The method was immunoSEQ multiplex PCR; TCRdb's version includes in-frame clones alone and lacks a portion of them. The sample lists some 200,000 clones, around 80% occurring once. The specimen sequenced was peripheral blood. These receptors came from a young man with active or convalescent COVID-19.

The chain joins TRBV3-1 (or the pseudogene TRBV3-2) to TRBJ1-1; D ambiguous. The CDR3 loop spans 12 amino acids. Trimming took 3 bases from V and 8 from J, leaving 10 bases between them. Germline CDR1 and CDR2: LGHDT and YNNKEL (reference sequence). CDR3 in amino acids: CASSHGRGEAFF. CDR3 bases: TGTGCCAGCAGCCATGGGCGCGGGGAAGCTTTCTTT.

The chain joins TRBV29-1 to TRBJ2-3; 11 nucleotides align to TRBD2. The CDR3 runs to 12 residues. Germline V gives CDR1 SQVTM, CDR2 ANQGSEA. Trimming took 6 bases from V and 9 from J; bases not matched to a gene: 5. Here the CDR3 DNA reads TGCAGCGTCGGTCTAGCGGGAGGAACGCAGTATTTT. Protein product: CSVGLAGGTQYF.

The rearrangement joins TRBV12-3 or TRBV12-4 to TRBJ1-2; no clear D. This CDR3 contains 13 residues. V shed 6 bases and J shed 8 bases, with 16 bases lying between them. The CDR3: CASRIGGLGGYTF. The CDR3 DNA is TGTGCCAGCAGGATTGGAGGTCTGGGCGGCTACACCTTC.

The chain combines TRBV4-1 with TRBJ1-2; maybe TRBD1 (5 bases). Germline V gene data show CDR1 as MGHRA and CDR2 as YSYEKL. Trimming shortened V by 3 bases and J by 1 base, and 18 bases separated the two germline ends. The CDR3 extends over 17 amino acids. The CDR3: CASSQAPERGGNYGYTF. The CDR3 nucleotides read TGCGCCAGCAGCCAGGCCCCCGAAAGGGGAGGTAACTATGGCTACACCTTC.

The V gene is TRBV6-2 or TRBV6-3, the J gene TRBJ2-3, with 9 bases aligning to TRBD1. The CDR3 has 14 residues. The germline V gene encodes CDR1 MNHEY and CDR2 SVGEGT. V shed 5 bases, J shed 5 bases, and the junction held 5 bases outside the gene matches. The CDR3 loop is CASSLQGALDTQYF. The CDR3 nucleotides are TGTGCCAGCAGTCTACAGGGGGCCCTAGATACGCAGTATTTT.

The V gene is TRBV24-1, the J gene TRBJ2-5; 11 bases line up with TRBD1. Germline CDR1 and CDR2: KGHDR and SFDVKD. This CDR3 comprises 16 residues. V dropped 7 bases and J dropped 3; count of bases not matched to a gene: 9. This chain's CDR3 is CATSDPPGQGEETQYF. In DNA, the CDR3 is TGTGCCACCAGCGACCCTCCGGGACAGGGGGAAGAGACCCAGTACTTC.

This clone was counted a few times. J is TRBJ1-2 and V is TRBV7-9, with 7 bases aligning to TRBD1. The V gene end was trimmed by 3 bases and the J gene end by 3 bases; junction bases not matched to a gene: 1. Germline V gene data show CDR1 as SEHNR and CDR2 as FQNEAQ (reference sequence). The CDR3 has 13 amino acids. CDR3 nucleotides: TGTGCCAGCAGCTTTCAGGGGGACTATGGCTACACCTTC. It encodes CASSFQGDYGYTF.

The chain is built from TRBV7-8 and TRBJ2-2; tentatively, D is TRBD2 (5 bases). CDR1 and CDR2 from the germline V gene are SGHVS and FQNEAQ. V was trimmed by 1 base and J by 3 bases, leaving 12 bases between them. The CDR3 is 16 residues long. DNA for the CDR3: TGTGCCAGCAGCTTAGTTGAGGGCCCAGACACCGGGGAGCTGTTTTTT. Translated, it gives CASSLVEGPDTGELFF.

This clone was detected once. The rearrangement joins TRBV30 to TRBJ1-5, with D perhaps matching TRBD1 (5 bases). The CDR3 has 16 residues. Germline CDR1 and CDR2: GTSNPN and SVGIG (reference sequence). Trimming removed 0 bases at V and 2 bases at J, with 14 bases between. The chain's CDR3 is CAWSVPSRAGNQPQHF. CDR3 sequence (DNA): TGTGCCTGGAGTGTGCCCAGCAGGGCTGGCAATCAGCCCCAGCATTTT.

This clone has just one count. The chain carries TRBV24-1 and TRBJ2-1; 7 bases match TRBD1. With V trimmed by 3 bases and J by 5 bases, 9 bases remained unmatched. This CDR3 contains 16 residues. CDR1 is KGHDR, CDR2 SFDVKD, per germline. The CDR3 DNA follows: TGTGCCACCAGTGATCCCACCGGGACAGCCCACAATGAGCAGTTCTTC. Protein sequence: CATSDPTGTAHNEQFF.

The gene calls are TRBV7-9 and TRBJ1-1, with no clear D. The CDR3 extends over 14 amino acids. Trimming removed 1 base at V and 0 bases at J, with 6 bases between. Looked up from germline, CDR1 is SEHNR and CDR2 is FQNEAQ (reference sequence). The CDR3 is CASSLERVNTEAFF. For the CDR3, the DNA is TGTGCCAGCAGCTTAGAGCGAGTGAACACTGAAGCTTTCTTT.

Note on this clone: The same CDR3 also results from other DNA sequences found in this sample. The V gene is TRBV7-9, the J gene TRBJ2-7, with 7 bases aligning to TRBD2. CDR3 length: 15 amino acids. With 1 base clipped from V and 0 bases from J, the junction kept 3 bases outside the gene matches. Germline V CDR1 and CDR2: SEHNR, FQNEAQ (reference sequence). The CDR3 protein is CASSLGGGSSYEQYF. CDR3 DNA: TGTGCCAGCAGCTTAGGTGGCGGGAGCTCCTACGAGCAGTACTTC. The whole variable domain, remainder taken from reference TRBV7-9 and TRBJ2-7, is DTGVSQNPRHKITKRGQNVTFRCDPISEHNRLYWYRQTLGQGPEFLTYFQNEAQLEKSRLLSDRFSAERPKGSFSTLEIQRTEQGDSAMYLCASSLGGGSSYEQYFGPGTRLTVT.

This chain uses TRBV9 with TRBJ2-5; possible D gene TRBD1, 6 bases. The CDR3 runs 16 residues. Germline values: CDR1 SGDLS, CDR2 YYNGEE. V dropped 0 bases and J dropped 0 bases, with 12 bases sitting between them. CDR3 in amino acids: CASSVGSGAYQETQYF. The CDR3 nucleotides read TGTGCCAGCAGCGTAGGATCAGGGGCGTACCAAGAGACCCAGTACTTC. The variable domain in full, with the rest retrieved from reference TRBV9 and TRBJ2-5, is DSGVTQTPKHLITATGQRVTLRCSPRSGDLSVYWYQQSLDQGLQFLIQYYNGEERAKGNILERFSAQQFPDLHSELNLSSLELGDSALYFCASSVGSGAYQETQYFGPGTRLLVL.

The gene calls are TRBV19 and TRBJ2-3; possibly TRBD2 for D (6 bases). CDR3 size: 15 residues. Germline V gives CDR1 LNHDA, CDR2 SQIVND (reference sequence). The V gene lost 7 bases and the J gene lost 4 bases, with 18 bases spanning the gap. CDR3 sequence (DNA): TGTGCCAGTACCCCTGGGGACTCACGCGCAGATACGCAGTATTTT. It yields the protein CASTPGDSRADTQYF.

The chain links TRBV2 to TRBJ2-7; D may be TRBD2 (6 bases). There are 14 residues in the CDR3. The V end was cut by 8 bases, the J end by 7 bases, with 21 bases between. Germline CDR1 is SNHLY and CDR2 is FYNNEI. The CDR3 spells CASGRGEVRPEQYV. For the CDR3, the DNA is TGTGCCAGCGGACGCGGGGAGGTTCGGCCGGAGCAGTACGTC.

This chain links TRBV5-1 with TRBJ1-3, with D unclear. The germline gives CDR1 SGHRS, CDR2 YFSETQ. The V end lost 3 bases, the J end lost 8 bases, and 9 bases lay between the germline ends. The CDR3 has 12 amino acids. In DNA form, the CDR3 reads TGCGCCAGCAGCTCCTCGGGAGACACCATATATTTT. Its translation: CASSSSGDTIYF.

In its sample, this clone was seen once. The gene calls are TRBV6-2 or TRBV6-3 and TRBJ1-1, with a weak D call TRBD1 (5 bases). CDR1 MNHEY and CDR2 SVGEGT come from the germline V gene. The CDR3 consists of 12 residues. The V and J ends lost 5 bases and 7 bases respectively, with 11 bases between them. The CDR3 protein is CASSGRGNEAFF. The DNA of the CDR3 is TGTGCCAGCAGTGGGAGGGGTAATGAAGCTTTCTTT.

The gene calls are TRBV15 and TRBJ2-3; TRBD1 matches 7 bases. V shed 3 bases and J 3 bases; nucleotides not matched to a gene: 3. The CDR3 sequence is 14 residues long. Germline assignment: CDR1 LNHNV and CDR2 YYDKDF (reference sequence). The chain's CDR3 is CATSRQQGTDTQYF. In nucleotides, the CDR3 is TGTGCCACCAGCAGGCAACAGGGGACAGATACGCAGTATTTT.

V and J are TRBV7-9 and TRBJ2-3; D is perhaps TRBD2 (6 bases). The CDR3 length is 16 residues. V dropped 4 bases and J dropped 5 bases, with 19 bases sitting between them. Germline assignment: CDR1 SEHNR and CDR2 FQNEAQ (reference sequence). The CDR3 coding sequence is TGTGCCAGCAGCTCGGTAGCTCACGACGGGGGAGATACGCAGTATTTT. It specifies CASSSVAHDGGDTQYF.

The chain joins TRBV7-6 to TRBJ2-1; 9 nucleotides match TRBD1. J was trimmed by 3 bases and V by 6 bases; bases with no gene match: 6. The length of the CDR3 is 15 residues. The germline gives CDR1 SGHVS, CDR2 FNYEAQ. CDR3 region: CASSTPGQGYNEQFF. CDR3 in DNA: TGTGCCAGCAGTACGCCGGGACAGGGCTACAATGAGCAGTTCTTC.

The genes are TRBV5-4 and TRBJ1-2; D is perhaps TRBD1 (5 bases). V was shortened by 0 bases and J by 4 bases, with 13 bases between the two germline ends. The CDR3 totals 15 residues. Germline CDR1 and CDR2: SGHNT and YYREEE (reference sequence). CDR3 in DNA: TGTGCCAGCAGCTTGGAGGGCGTCAGGGTCTATGGCTACACCTTC. The encoded protein is CASSLEGVRVYGYTF.

The chain uses TRBV18 and TRBJ2-3; a possible D gene is TRBD1 (6 bases). Germline CDR1 KGHSH, CDR2 LQKENI. CDR3 length: 14 residues. Trimming shortened V by 2 bases and J by 3 bases, and 9 bases separated the two germline ends. In DNA form, the CDR3 reads TGTGCCAGCTCACCAGGCGGACAGACAGATACGCAGTATTTT. This translates into CASSPGGQTDTQYF.